The rows below give T cell receptor beta chains drawn from one sample of a study of shared clonotypes between healthy human individuals. The repertoire was sequenced with immunoSEQ multiplex PCR; TCRdb's copy has only in-frame clones and lacks some. The sample yields about 1.5 million clones, 98% seen once. The sample was naive CD4+ T cells sorted from blood. All receptors derive from a man aged 25-45 years in good health. Each CDR3 is given with its conserved first and last residue. The order of the fields is V gene, J gene, CDR3 protein.

V: TRBV6-6; J: TRBJ1-5; CDR3: CASSPVAGTGNQPQHF
V: TRBV7-9; J: TRBJ2-1; CDR3: CASSPSGGGPYNEQFF
V: TRBV15; J: TRBJ1-5; CDR3: CATSRVARNSNQPQHF
V: TRBV6-1; J: TRBJ1-2; CDR3: CASSESGRGGGYTF
V: TRBV11-2; J: TRBJ2-7; CDR3: CASSFPGLFSYEQYF
V: TRBV6-6; J: TRBJ1-1; CDR3: CASGYTPDTEAFF
V: TRBV4-3; J: TRBJ2-1; CDR3: CASAKRGGRGYNEQFF
V: TRBV5-4; J: TRBJ2-5; CDR3: CASSLASGQETQYF
V: TRBV18; J: TRBJ2-6; CDR3: CASSPYMDGANVLTF
V: TRBV5-1; J: TRBJ2-7; CDR3: CASGGGLDSDEQYF
V: TRBV11-2; J: TRBJ2-5; CDR3: CASSQTGGQETQYF
V: TRBV7-3; J: TRBJ2-7; CDR3: CASSLRAGGLSEQYF
V: TRBV5-1; J: TRBJ2-3; CDR3: CASSLAAGGGGTDTQYF
V: TRBV7-3; J: TRBJ1-3; CDR3: CASSFQPGAGNTIYF
V: TRBV23-1; J: TRBJ2-3; CDR3: CASSGTSGSTDTQYF
V: TRBV28; J: TRBJ2-1; CDR3: CASSYSNSYNEQFF
V: TRBV7-9; J: TRBJ2-5; CDR3: CASSLVLLREGTKTQYF
V: TRBV2; J: TRBJ2-7; CDR3: CASSTMIRTGRISYEQYF
V: TRBV11-2; J: TRBJ1-3; CDR3: CASSLHGNTIYF
V: TRBV2; J: TRBJ2-4; CDR3: CASTPGMGKNIQYF
V: TRBV5-5; J: TRBJ2-1; CDR3: CASSGYEDSPYNEQFF
V: TRBV5-1; J: TRBJ2-6; CDR3: CASSLVAAPPSGANVLTF
V: TRBV28; J: TRBJ2-3; CDR3: CASSLRGGTSGVGTQYF
V: TRBV2; J: TRBJ1-5; CDR3: CASNSGQGTGWGTQPQHF
V: TRBV29-1; J: TRBJ1-1; CDR3: CSVVPNTEAFF
V: TRBV7-2; J: TRBJ1-1; CDR3: CASSLAGPMNTEAFF
V: TRBV5-4; J: TRBJ2-1; CDR3: CATSRGGELDEQFF
V: TRBV18; J: TRBJ2-1; CDR3: CASSPRDSEQFF
V: TRBV6-1; J: TRBJ1-4; CDR3: CASSEAMGLTNEKLFF
V: TRBV7-9; J: TRBJ1-1; CDR3: CASSLAPGGTEAFF
V: TRBV11-2; J: TRBJ2-1; CDR3: CASSLMTGIEQFF
V: TRBV5-1; J: TRBJ2-3; CDR3: CASSLAGTSTDTQYF
V: TRBV10-3; J: TRBJ2-5; CDR3: CAISGDGETQYF
V: TRBV5-6; J: TRBJ1-1; CDR3: CASSTRQIMNTEAFF
V: TRBV7-9; J: TRBJ2-3; CDR3: CASSLGTSGGTDTQYF
V: TRBV10-1; J: TRBJ2-2; CDR3: CASRSHFTGELFF
V: TRBV7-9; J: TRBJ2-1; CDR3: CASSWTSQSYNEQFF
V: TRBV9; J: TRBJ2-2; CDR3: CASSGKAGTGELFF
V: TRBV7-9; J: TRBJ1-5; CDR3: CASSKNGDQPQHF
V: TRBV28; J: TRBJ2-5; CDR3: CASSLGLLAGGPSETQYF
V: TRBV19; J: TRBJ2-3; CDR3: CASSRILGGRGPDTQYF
V: TRBV5-4; J: TRBJ2-2; CDR3: CASSPWGQSNTGELFF
V: TRBV29-1; J: TRBJ2-5; CDR3: CSGTPNQETQYF
V: TRBV28; J: TRBJ1-5; CDR3: CASSLFTSQPQHF
V: TRBV7-9; J: TRBJ2-1; CDR3: CASSGRDKNNEQFF
V: TRBV13; J: TRBJ2-7; CDR3: CASSHYDTREQYF
V: TRBV30; J: TRBJ2-3; CDR3: CAWSEARNTQYF
V: TRBV9; J: TRBJ2-1; CDR3: CASSVTSGRVYEQFF
V: TRBV5-1; J: TRBJ1-1; CDR3: CASSLLTGTVEAFF
V: TRBV9; J: TRBJ2-1; CDR3: CASSLTSGTLYNEQFF
V: TRBV7-3; J: TRBJ2-1; CDR3: CASSSGTGTSGKYNEQFF
V: TRBV4-3; J: TRBJ2-7; CDR3: CASSQGKGLGEQYF
V: TRBV6-5; J: TRBJ1-5; CDR3: CASSYGTGREQPQHF
V: TRBV10-1; J: TRBJ1-2; CDR3: CASSESRNYGYTF
V: TRBV7-2; J: TRBJ1-1; CDR3: CASSIDRRSHTEAFF
V: TRBV16; J: TRBJ1-1; CDR3: CASSQSGRGNTEAFF
V: TRBV6-1; J: TRBJ2-3; CDR3: CASSEVRADTQYF
V: TRBV5-6; J: TRBJ1-5; CDR3: CASSPQGLGNQPQHF
V: TRBV7-9; J: TRBJ1-1; CDR3: CASSLGTGVAEAFF